This T cell receptor (beta chain) was recovered during a study of vaccination and CD4 T cells after COVID-19. Study in general: The stimulating agents, overlapping spike peptides, came from SARS-CoV-2, HCoV-NL63, HCoV-OC43 and HCoV-229E.

This clonotype has a handful of counts. The antigen remains unidentified. The Oncomine TCR Beta short-read assay was what sequenced the DNA obtained from cultured CD4+ T cells. TCRdb analysed the PCR reads with MiXCR anew, one entry per CDR3 protein. The data hold over 11,000 distinct CDR3 sequences, with under 25% observed a single time. V dropped 3 bases and J dropped 7 bases, with 12 bases sitting between them. The CDR3 extends over 14 amino acids. Treatment given: roughly 11-day PBMC culture with coronavirus spike peptide pools or control peptides (ViraFEST assay). After more than 9 days of culture, CD4+ T cells were negatively selected.

This TCR was recovered from a human donor with COVID-19. This chain uses TRBV12-3 or TRBV12-4 with TRBJ1-4; no clear D gene. Specimen: cultured CD4+ T cells from blood. CDR3 coding DNA: TGTGCCAGCAGTTTTTGGGCCTCAGGTGAAAAACTGTTTTTT. Translation: CASSFWASGEKLFF.